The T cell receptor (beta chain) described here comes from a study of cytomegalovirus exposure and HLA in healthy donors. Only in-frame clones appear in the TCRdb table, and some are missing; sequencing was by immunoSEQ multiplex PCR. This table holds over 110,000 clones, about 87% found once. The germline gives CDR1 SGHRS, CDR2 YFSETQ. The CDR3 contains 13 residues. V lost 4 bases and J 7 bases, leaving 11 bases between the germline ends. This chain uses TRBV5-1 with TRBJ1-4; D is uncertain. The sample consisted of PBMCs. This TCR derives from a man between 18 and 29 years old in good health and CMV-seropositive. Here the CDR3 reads CASSVAPGEKLFF. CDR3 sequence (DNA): TGCGCCAGCAGCGTGGCCCCCGGTGAAAAACTGTTTTTT.